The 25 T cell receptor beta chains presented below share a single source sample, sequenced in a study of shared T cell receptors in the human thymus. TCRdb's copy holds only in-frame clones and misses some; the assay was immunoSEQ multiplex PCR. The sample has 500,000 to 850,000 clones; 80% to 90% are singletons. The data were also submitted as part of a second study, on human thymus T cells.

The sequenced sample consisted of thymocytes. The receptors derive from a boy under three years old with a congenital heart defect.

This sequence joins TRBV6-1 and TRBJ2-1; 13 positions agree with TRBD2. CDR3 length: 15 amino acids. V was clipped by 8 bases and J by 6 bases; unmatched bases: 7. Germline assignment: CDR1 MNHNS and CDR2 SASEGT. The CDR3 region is CASHGTSGKSNEQFF. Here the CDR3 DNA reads TGTGCCAGCCATGGGACTAGCGGGAAATCCAATGAGCAGTTCTTC.

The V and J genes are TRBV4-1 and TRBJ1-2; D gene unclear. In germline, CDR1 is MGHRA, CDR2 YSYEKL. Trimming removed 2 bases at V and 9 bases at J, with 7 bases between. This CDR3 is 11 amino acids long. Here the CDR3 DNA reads TGCGCCAGCAGCCAATACAGTAGCTACACCTTC. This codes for CASSQYSSYTF.

The CDR3 nucleotides are TGTGCCAGCAGTTCGGGACAGGGGGCGAAGGGTGCAACTAATGAAAAACTGTTTTTT. It is translated as CASSSGQGAKGATNEKLFF. The V gene is TRBV27, the J gene TRBJ1-4, with 12 nucleotides matching TRBD1. The junction had 9 bases not matched to a gene; V was cut back by 4 bases and J by 0 bases. Germline lookup yields CDR1 MNHEY and CDR2 SMNVEV (reference sequence). The CDR3 extends over 19 amino acids.

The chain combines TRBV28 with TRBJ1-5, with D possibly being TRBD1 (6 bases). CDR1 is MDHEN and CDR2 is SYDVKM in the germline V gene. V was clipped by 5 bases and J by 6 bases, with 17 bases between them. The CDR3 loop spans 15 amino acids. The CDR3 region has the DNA TGTGCCAGCAGTCCGCGGACAGAAGAGGGTCAGCCCCAGCATTTT. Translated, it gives CASSPRTEEGQPQHF.

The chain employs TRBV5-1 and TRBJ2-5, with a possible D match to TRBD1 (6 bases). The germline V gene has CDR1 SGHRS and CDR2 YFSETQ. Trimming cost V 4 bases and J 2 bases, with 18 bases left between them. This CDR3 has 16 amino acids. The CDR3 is CASSPPPGVGQETQYF. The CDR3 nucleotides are TGCGCCAGCAGCCCCCCCCCAGGGGTTGGGCAAGAGACCCAGTACTTC.

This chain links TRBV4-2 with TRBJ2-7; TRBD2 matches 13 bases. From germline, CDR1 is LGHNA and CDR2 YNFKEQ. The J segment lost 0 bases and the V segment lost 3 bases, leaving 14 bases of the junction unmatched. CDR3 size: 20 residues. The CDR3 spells CASSHAGLAGRKRSSYEQYF. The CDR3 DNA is TGTGCCAGCAGCCACGCGGGACTAGCGGGACGGAAACGAAGCTCCTACGAGCAGTACTTC.

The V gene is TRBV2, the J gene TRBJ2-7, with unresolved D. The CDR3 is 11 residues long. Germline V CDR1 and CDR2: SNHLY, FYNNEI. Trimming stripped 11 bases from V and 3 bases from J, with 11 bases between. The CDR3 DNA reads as TGTGCCTCCATTACTGGCTACGAGCAGTACTTC. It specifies CASITGYEQYF.

Here the CDR3 DNA reads TGCGCCAGCAGCACTGACAGGGAGCATGGCTACACCTTC. Amino acids: CASSTDREHGYTF. The V call is TRBV10-1, the J call TRBJ1-2; 7 nucleotides align to TRBD1. Germline V gene lookup returns CDR1 WNHNN and CDR2 SYGVQD (reference sequence). Trimming took 6 bases from V and 6 from J; bases not matched to a gene: 7. The CDR3 totals 13 residues.

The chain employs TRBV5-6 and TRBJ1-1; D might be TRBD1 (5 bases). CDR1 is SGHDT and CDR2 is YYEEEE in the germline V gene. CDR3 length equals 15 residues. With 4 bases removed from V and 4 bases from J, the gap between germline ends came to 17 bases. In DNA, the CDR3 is TGTGCCAGCAGCACCGGTCTGCCAGGGTCCACTGAAGCTTTCTTT. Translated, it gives CASSTGLPGSTEAFF.

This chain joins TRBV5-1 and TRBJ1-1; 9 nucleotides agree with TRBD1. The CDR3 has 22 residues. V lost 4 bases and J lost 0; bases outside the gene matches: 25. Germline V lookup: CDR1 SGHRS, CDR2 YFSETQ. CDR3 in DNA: TGCGCCAGCAGCGCTAGGCCCCCGGGACAGGGTGAGTTGATTTGGTTGAACACTGAAGCTTTCTTT. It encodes CASSARPPGQGELIWLNTEAFF.

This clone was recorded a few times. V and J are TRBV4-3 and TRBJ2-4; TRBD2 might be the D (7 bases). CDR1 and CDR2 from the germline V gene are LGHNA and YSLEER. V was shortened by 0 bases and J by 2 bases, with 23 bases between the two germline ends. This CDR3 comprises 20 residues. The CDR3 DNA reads TGCGCCAGCAGCCAAGATCTTCGGGGGGCCTTTTGGGAAACCAAAAACATTCAGTACTTC. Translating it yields CASSQDLRGAFWETKNIQYF.

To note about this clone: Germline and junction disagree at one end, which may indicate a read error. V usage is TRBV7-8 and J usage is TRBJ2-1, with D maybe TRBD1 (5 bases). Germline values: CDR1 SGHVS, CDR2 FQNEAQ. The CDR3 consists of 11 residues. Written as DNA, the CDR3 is TGTGCCAGCAGCTTAGGAGACAGATTCGTCTTC. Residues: CASSLGDRFVF.

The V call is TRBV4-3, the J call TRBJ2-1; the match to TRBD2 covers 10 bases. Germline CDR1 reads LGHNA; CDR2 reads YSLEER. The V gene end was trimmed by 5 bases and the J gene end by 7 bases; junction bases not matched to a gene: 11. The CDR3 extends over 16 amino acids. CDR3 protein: CASSAVRLAGSNEQFF. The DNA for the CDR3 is TGCGCCAGCAGCGCCGTGAGACTAGCGGGTAGTAATGAGCAGTTCTTC.

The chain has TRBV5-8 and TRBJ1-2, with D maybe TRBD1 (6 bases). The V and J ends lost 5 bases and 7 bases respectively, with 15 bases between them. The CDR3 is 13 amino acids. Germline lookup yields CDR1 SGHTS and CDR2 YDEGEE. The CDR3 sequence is CASSRGAGVGYTF. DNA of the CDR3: TGTGCCAGCAGTCGGGGGGCCGGGGTTGGCTACACCTTC. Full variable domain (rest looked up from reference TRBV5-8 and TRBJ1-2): EAGVTQSPTHLIKTRGQQATLRCSPISGHTSVYWYQQALGLGLQFLLWYDEGEERNRGNFPPRFSGRQFPNYSSELNVNALELEDSALYLCASSRGAGVGYTFGSGTRLTVV.

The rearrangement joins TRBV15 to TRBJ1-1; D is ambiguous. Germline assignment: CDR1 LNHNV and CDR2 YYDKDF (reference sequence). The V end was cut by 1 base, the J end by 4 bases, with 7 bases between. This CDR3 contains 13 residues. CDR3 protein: CATSRARVTEAFF. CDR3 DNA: TGTGCCACCAGCAGAGCGCGTGTCACTGAAGCTTTCTTT.

This chain's CDR3 is CASSIPTGGRGLGQPQHF. CDR3 sequence (DNA): TGTGCCAGTAGTATCCCCACGGGGGGCAGGGGCCTGGGACAGCCCCAGCATTTT. This rearrangement joins TRBV19 to TRBJ1-5; a possible D gene is TRBD1 (6 bases). In germline, CDR1 is LNHDA, CDR2 SQIVND (reference sequence). V was cut by 3 bases and J by 7 bases, with 25 bases left in between. The CDR3 runs 18 residues.

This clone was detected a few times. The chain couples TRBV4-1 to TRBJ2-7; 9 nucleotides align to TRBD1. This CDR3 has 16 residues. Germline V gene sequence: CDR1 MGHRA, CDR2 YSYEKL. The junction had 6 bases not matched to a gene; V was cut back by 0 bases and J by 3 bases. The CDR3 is CASSQDLWTGDYEQYF. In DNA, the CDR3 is TGCGCCAGCAGCCAAGATCTATGGACAGGGGACTACGAGCAGTACTTC.

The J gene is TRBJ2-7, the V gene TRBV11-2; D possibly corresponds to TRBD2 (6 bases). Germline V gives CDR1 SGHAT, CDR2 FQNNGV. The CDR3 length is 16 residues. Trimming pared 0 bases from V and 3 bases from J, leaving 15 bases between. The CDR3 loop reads CASSLDSGAWDYEQYF. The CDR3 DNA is TGTGCCAGCAGCTTAGATTCGGGAGCGTGGGACTACGAGCAGTACTTC.

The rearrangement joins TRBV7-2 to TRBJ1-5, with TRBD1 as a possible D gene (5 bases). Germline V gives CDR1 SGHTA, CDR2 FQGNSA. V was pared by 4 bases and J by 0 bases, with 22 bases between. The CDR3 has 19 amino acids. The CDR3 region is CASSWGGDRNLYSNQPQHF. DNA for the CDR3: TGTGCCAGCAGCTGGGGGGGGGACCGAAACCTATATAGCAATCAGCCCCAGCATTTT.

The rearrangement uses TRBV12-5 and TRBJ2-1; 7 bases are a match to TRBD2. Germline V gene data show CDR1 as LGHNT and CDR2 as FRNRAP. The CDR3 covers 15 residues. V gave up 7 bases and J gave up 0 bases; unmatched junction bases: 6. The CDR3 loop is CASALGGSSYNEQFF. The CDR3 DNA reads TGTGCTAGTGCCCTCGGGGGGAGCTCCTACAATGAGCAGTTCTTC.

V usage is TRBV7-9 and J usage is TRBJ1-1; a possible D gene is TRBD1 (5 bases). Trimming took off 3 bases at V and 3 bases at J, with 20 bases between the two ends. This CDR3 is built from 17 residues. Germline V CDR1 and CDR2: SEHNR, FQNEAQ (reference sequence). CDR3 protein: CASSFGRVGITDTEAFF. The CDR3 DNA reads TGTGCCAGCAGCTTCGGCAGGGTTGGTATAACGGACACTGAAGCTTTCTTT.

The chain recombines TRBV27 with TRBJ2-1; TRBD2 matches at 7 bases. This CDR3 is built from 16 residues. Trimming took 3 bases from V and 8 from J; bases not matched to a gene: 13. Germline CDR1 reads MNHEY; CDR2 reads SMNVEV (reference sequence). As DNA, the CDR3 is TGTGCCAGCAGTTTGAAGGGGCGGGAGAAGGGCGATGAGCAGTTCTTC. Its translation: CASSLKGREKGDEQFF.

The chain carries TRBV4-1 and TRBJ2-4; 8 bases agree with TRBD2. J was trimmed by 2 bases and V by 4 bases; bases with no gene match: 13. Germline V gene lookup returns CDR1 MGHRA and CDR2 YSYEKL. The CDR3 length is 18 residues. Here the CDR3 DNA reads TGCGCCAGCAGCCGTCGGTCCGGGGGGGCCCTGCCCAAAAACATTCAGTACTTC. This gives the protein CASSRRSGGALPKNIQYF.

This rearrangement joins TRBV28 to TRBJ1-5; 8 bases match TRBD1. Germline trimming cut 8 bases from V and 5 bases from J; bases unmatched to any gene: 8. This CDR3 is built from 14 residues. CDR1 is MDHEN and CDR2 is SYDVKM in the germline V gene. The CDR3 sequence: CASSGGQGHQPQHF. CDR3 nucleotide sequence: TGTGCCAGCTCCGGCGGACAGGGCCATCAGCCCCAGCATTTT.

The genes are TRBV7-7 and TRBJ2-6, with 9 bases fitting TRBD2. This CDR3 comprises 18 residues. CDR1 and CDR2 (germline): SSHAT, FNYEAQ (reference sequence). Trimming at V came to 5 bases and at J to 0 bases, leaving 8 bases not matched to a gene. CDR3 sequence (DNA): TGTGCCAGCAGCCCCCGGCTAGCGGGATTCTCTGGGGCCAACGTCCTGACTTTC. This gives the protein CASSPRLAGFSGANVLTF. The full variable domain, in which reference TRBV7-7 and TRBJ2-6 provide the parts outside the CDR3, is GAGVSQSPRYKVTKRGQDVTLRCDPISSHATLYWYQQALGQGPEFLTYFNYEAQPDKSGLPSDRFSAERPEGSISTLTIQRTEQRDSAMYRCASSPRLAGFSGANVLTFGAGSRLTVL.